These 26 T cell receptor beta chains were sequenced from one sample in a study of OX40 agonist ivuxolimab in advanced cancers. Data came from immunoSEQ multiplex PCR; TCRdb stores just in-frame clones and leaves some out. Of about 79,000 clones listed, about nine tenths are singletons. The source was CD4+ or CD8+ T cells sorted from blood, collected in a trial of the OX40 agonist ivuxolimab. The receptors originated from an adult with an advanced solid tumor such as melanoma, head and neck, liver or kidney cancer.

V gene TRBV28 combines with J gene TRBJ2-7, with a weak D call TRBD1 (7 bases). The length of the CDR3 is 15 residues. V was cut by 4 bases and J by 6 bases, with 19 bases left in between. CDR1 and CDR2 (germline): MDHEN, SYDVKM. CDR3: CASSSHTGEASEQYV. The CDR3 DNA sequence: TGTGCCAGCAGTTCCCATACAGGGGAGGCGTCCGAGCAGTACGTC.

V usage is TRBV7-8 and J usage is TRBJ1-1; D is perhaps TRBD1 (5 bases). The CDR3 totals 15 residues. V was shortened by 0 bases and J by 1 base, with 9 bases between the two germline ends. Germline CDR1 and CDR2: SGHVS and FQNEAQ. The chain's CDR3 is CASSLAMGGNTEAFF. In DNA form, the CDR3 reads TGTGCCAGCAGCTTAGCCATGGGGGGGAACACTGAAGCTTTCTTT. Based on the CDR3 plus reference TRBV7-8 and TRBJ1-1, the full variable domain is GAGVSQSPRYKVAKRGQDVALRCDPISGHVSLFWYQQALGQGPEFLTYFQNEAQLDKSGLPSDRFFAERPEGSVSTLKIQRTQQEDSAVYLCASSLAMGGNTEAFFGQGTRLTVV.

V and J are TRBV7-3 and TRBJ2-2; TRBD2 might be the D (6 bases). CDR1 and CDR2 from the germline V gene are SGHTA and FQGTGA. CDR3 size: 16 residues. Deletions cut 1 base from V and 4 bases from J, with 13 bases between. Here the CDR3 reads CASSLKGSGFTGELFF. CDR3 bases: TGTGCCAGCAGCTTAAAGGGTAGCGGATTCACCGGGGAGCTGTTTTTT.

This clone was observed a single time. V gene TRBV18 combines with J gene TRBJ2-1, with D perhaps matching TRBD2 (6 bases). The V end was cut by 1 base, the J end by 4 bases, with 11 bases between. This CDR3 region has 15 residues. The germline V gene has CDR1 KGHSH and CDR2 LQKENI. Here the CDR3 reads CASSPRGTSYNEQFF. The DNA of the CDR3 is TGTGCCAGCTCACCACGTGGGACTTCTTACAATGAGCAGTTCTTC.

J is TRBJ2-7 and V is TRBV7-8, with 7 bases identical to TRBD2. With 5 bases clipped from V and 12 bases from J, the junction kept 16 bases outside the gene matches. The germline CDR1 and CDR2 sequences are SGHVS and FQNEAQ. CDR3 length: 14 residues. CDR3 loop: CASSLGGDLGFWYV. The CDR3, as DNA: TGTGCCAGCAGCCTGGGGGGGGACTTAGGGTTTTGGTACGTC.

The chain uses TRBV7-9 and TRBJ1-2, with D maybe TRBD1 (5 bases). Germline CDR1 reads SEHNR; CDR2 reads FQNEAQ (reference sequence). This CDR3 region has 13 residues. Trimming took 6 bases from V and 1 from J, leaving 9 bases between them. As DNA, the CDR3 is TGTGCCAGCAGTGAACAGGATAACTATGGCTACACCTTC. It encodes CASSEQDNYGYTF.

This chain uses TRBV7-9 with TRBJ1-1, with unresolved D. CDR3 length: 15 amino acids. Trimming removed 5 bases from V and 1 base from J, with 14 bases in between. CDR1 SEHNR and CDR2 FQNEAQ come from the germline V gene (reference sequence). In DNA form, the CDR3 reads TGTGCCAGCAGCCCCGGGTCCCGAACGAACACTGAAGCTTTCTTT. Its protein product is CASSPGSRTNTEAFF.

The rearrangement links TRBV27 to TRBJ2-1; 11 bases fit TRBD2. The CDR3 runs to 18 residues. With 2 bases clipped from V and 0 bases from J, the junction kept 6 bases outside the gene matches. Germline V CDR1 and CDR2: MNHEY, SMNVEV (reference sequence). CDR3 DNA sequence: TGTGCCAGCAGTTTAAAACTAGCGGGGGTCGACTCCTACAATGAGCAGTTCTTC. This gives the protein CASSLKLAGVDSYNEQFF.

This chain uses TRBV25-1 with TRBJ2-1; 9 positions agree with TRBD1. This CDR3 contains 15 residues. Looked up from germline, CDR1 is MGHDK and CDR2 is SYGVNS. J gave up 4 bases and V 1 base, and 2 bases lay outside the gene matches. For the CDR3, the DNA is TGTGCCAGCAGTGAATCCGGGACAGGGTACAATGAGCAGTTCTTC. Translation gives CASSESGTGYNEQFF.

The chain combines TRBV19 with TRBJ2-2; the match to TRBD1 covers 7 bases. This CDR3 contains 16 residues. Trimming took 3 bases from V and 5 from J; bases not matched to a gene: 9. Germline lookup yields CDR1 LNHDA and CDR2 SQIVND (reference sequence). The CDR3 here is CASSILKGGRTGELFF. The CDR3 nucleotides are TGTGCCAGTAGTATTCTTAAAGGGGGCCGGACCGGGGAGCTGTTTTTT.

V is TRBV29-1 and J is TRBJ2-1, with 10 bases identical to TRBD2. V lost 5 bases, J lost 10 bases, and 8 bases stayed unmatched. Germline CDR1 SQVTM, CDR2 ANQGSEA. There are 13 residues in the CDR3. The CDR3 sequence is CSVQIAGGAEQFF. The DNA for the CDR3 is TGCAGCGTTCAAATAGCGGGGGGCGCGGAGCAGTTCTTC.

This clone has only a few counts. This chain links TRBV19 with TRBJ2-5; D may be TRBD1 or TRBD2 (5 bases each). V lost 3 bases, J lost 4 bases, and 6 bases lay in between. The CDR3 loop spans 12 amino acids. Per the germline V gene, CDR1 is LNHDA and CDR2 is SQIVND (reference sequence). CDR3 region: CASSIGGETQYF. As DNA, the CDR3 is TGTGCCAGTAGTATTGGGGGAGAGACCCAGTACTTC.

Here the CDR3 reads CASSLQGREAFF. CDR3 DNA: TGCGCCAGCAGCCTACAGGGGCGAGAAGCTTTCTTT. V gene TRBV5-1 combines with J gene TRBJ1-1, with 7 bases fitting TRBD1. V lost 4 bases and J lost 8; bases outside the gene matches: 5. The CDR3 extends over 12 amino acids. The germline V gene encodes CDR1 SGHRS and CDR2 YFSETQ.

This clone was seen a handful of times. CDR3 loop: CAYTGNKYSPLHF. Here the CDR3 DNA reads TGTGCCTACACAGGGAACAAGTATTCACCCCTCCACTTT. This chain uses TRBV30 with TRBJ1-6; TRBD1 might be the D (6 bases). Per germline, CDR1 GTSNPN and CDR2 SVGIG (reference sequence). The CDR3 is 13 residues long. V was pared by 7 bases and J by 8 bases, with 15 bases between.

The chain uses TRBV15 and TRBJ2-4; 7 bases are a match to TRBD2. Germline assignment: CDR1 LNHNV and CDR2 YYDKDF (reference sequence). V gave up 0 bases and J gave up 7 bases; unmatched junction bases: 12. The CDR3 has 17 residues. CDR3 bases: TGTGCCACCAGCAGAGATCAGTCTAGCGGTCCGGGGAACATTCAGTACTTC. Encoded protein: CATSRDQSSGPGNIQYF. The full variable domain, in which reference TRBV15 and TRBJ2-4 provide the parts outside the CDR3, is DAMVIQNPRYQVTQFGKPVTLSCSQTLNHNVMYWYQQKSSQAPKLLFHYYDKDFNNEADTPDNFQSRRPNTSFCFLDIRSPGLGDTAMYLCATSRDQSSGPGNIQYFGAGTRLSVL.

The chain is built from TRBV6-6 and TRBJ2-7; 9 positions agree with TRBD1. This CDR3 is built from 15 residues. Trimming took 1 base from V and 3 from J; bases not matched to a gene: 4. Per germline, CDR1 MNHNY and CDR2 SVGAGI (reference sequence). CDR3 nucleotides: TGTGCCAGCAGTTACTATGGGACAGGGCACTACGAGCAGTACGTC. Its translation is CASSYYGTGHYEQYV.

The chain has TRBV27 and TRBJ2-2; perhaps D is TRBD1 or TRBD2 (5 bases each). Germline V gives CDR1 MNHEY, CDR2 SMNVEV (reference sequence). CDR3 length: 15 residues. Trimming stripped 7 bases from V and 7 bases from J, with 19 bases between. The CDR3 sequence: CASKPGTGVDGELFF. The DNA of the CDR3 is TGTGCCAGCAAACCCGGGACGGGTGTAGACGGGGAGCTGTTTTTT.

This rearrangement joins TRBV5-1 to TRBJ2-2; TRBD2 agrees at 7 bases. J lost 5 bases, V lost 4 bases, and 5 bases had no gene match. The CDR3 extends over 14 amino acids. CDR1 and CDR2 (germline): SGHRS, YFSETQ. CDR3 region: CASSPAGVTGELFF. The CDR3 nucleotides are TGCGCCAGCAGCCCGGCGGGGGTTACCGGGGAGCTGTTTTTT.

The V call is TRBV5-1, the J call TRBJ2-7; D remains unclear. Trimming removed 0 bases from V and 6 bases from J, with 16 bases in between. Germline CDR1 SGHRS, CDR2 YFSETQ. The CDR3 has 15 residues. CDR3 sequence: CASSLVWLGFCEQYV. The CDR3 nucleotides read TGCGCCAGCAGCTTGGTGTGGCTAGGGTTCTGCGAGCAGTACGTC.

This clone was seen a handful of times. The chain joins TRBV6-4 to TRBJ1-6; tentatively, D is TRBD1 (5 bases). The CDR3 length is 14 residues. Germline-derived CDR1 and CDR2 are MRHNA and SNTAGT. Trimming took 2 bases from V and 7 from J, leaving 9 bases between them. CDR3 sequence: CASSDRDRNSPLHF. In DNA, the CDR3 is TGTGCCAGCAGTGACCGGGACCGCAATTCACCCCTCCACTTT.

V gene TRBV19 combines with J gene TRBJ2-4; D uncertain. Germline CDR1 and CDR2: LNHDA and SQIVND (reference sequence). The CDR3 runs to 12 residues. V lost 5 bases and J 8 bases, leaving 10 bases between the germline ends. In DNA form, the CDR3 reads TGTGCCAGTAGTCAAACACGGGACATTCAGTACTTC. Its protein product is CASSQTRDIQYF.

The chain joins TRBV9 to TRBJ2-5, with D perhaps matching TRBD2 (5 bases). Trimming stripped 0 bases from V and 7 bases from J, with 10 bases between. CDR3 size: 13 residues. Germline V gene sequence: CDR1 SGDLS, CDR2 YYNGEE. CDR3 residues: CASSVAYGGTQYF. The CDR3 DNA sequence: TGTGCCAGCAGCGTAGCTTATGGAGGGACCCAGTACTTC.

The V and J genes are TRBV4-1 and TRBJ2-1; 14 bases are a match to TRBD2. CDR3 length: 18 amino acids. V dropped 1 base and J dropped 1; count of bases not matched to a gene: 3. CDR1 and CDR2 (germline): MGHRA, YSYEKL. CDR3 protein: CASSQGLAGGKSYNEQFF. In DNA, the CDR3 is TGCGCCAGCAGCCAAGGACTAGCGGGGGGGAAATCCTACAATGAGCAGTTCTTC.

This chain links TRBV19 with TRBJ1-5, with D possibly being TRBD1 (5 bases). Per the germline V gene, CDR1 is LNHDA and CDR2 is SQIVND (reference sequence). The ends were cut back, 3 bases at V and 2 bases at J, with 14 bases in the middle. The CDR3 loop spans 16 amino acids. The CDR3 DNA sequence: TGTGCCAGTAGTATCTTAGGGGCGGGAGGCAATCAGCCCCAGCATTTT. Amino acids: CASSILGAGGNQPQHF.

This chain links TRBV18 with TRBJ2-7; a possible D gene is TRBD2 (5 bases). Germline CDR1 is KGHSH and CDR2 is LQKENI. This CDR3 has 20 residues. V shed 0 bases and J shed 2 bases, with 26 bases lying between them. The CDR3: CASSPPRSGRIGIYTYEQYF. The CDR3 DNA follows: TGTGCCAGCTCACCACCTCGATCGGGGAGAATCGGAATTTATACCTACGAGCAGTACTTC.

The count of this clone is one. The CDR3 DNA is TGTGCCAGCAGCCCCAGGACAGGACCCATTCAGTACTTC. This sequence encodes CASSPRTGPIQYF. The rearrangement uses TRBV7-8 and TRBJ2-4; 7 nucleotides line up with TRBD1. This CDR3 contains 13 residues. The trim removed 5 bases at V and 9 bases at J, leaving 7 bases unmatched. Looked up from germline, CDR1 is SGHVS and CDR2 is FQNEAQ.